This T cell receptor beta chain was identified during a study of CD8+ T cells in alopecia areata. cDNA reverse transcribed from extracted RNA served as the sequencing template. Libraries were prepared by immunoSEQ multiplex PCR; TCRdb keeps only in-frame clonotypes and omits some of them. The data contain 85,000 to 95,000 clones, 60% to 80% of them singletons. Treatment in this sample: oral pan-JAK inhibitor, 5-10 mg twice daily. General study points: Whether baseline CD8+ expansion is linked to response remains uncertain, given a single nonresponder.

With respect to this clone: Its target is not known.

Material: CD8+ T cells sorted from blood, obtained around week 44, from a patient treated with tofacitinib. The clonotype originates from a human donor with alopecia areata.

For the CDR3, the DNA is TGTGCCAGCTCACCACCTGGGGGGCGCGATGCCCCCCCTAACTATGGCTACACCTTC. The encoded protein is CASSPPGGRDAPPNYGYTF. The V call is TRBV18, the J call TRBJ1-2; a possible D gene is TRBD1 (6 bases). V shed 0 bases and J shed 0 bases, with 20 bases lying between them. The CDR3 runs to 19 residues. The V gene's germline CDR1 is KGHSH and CDR2 LQKENI.